These T cell receptor beta chains were read from a single sample in a study of cytomegalovirus exposure and HLA in healthy donors. The protocol was immunoSEQ multiplex PCR, while the TCRdb copy is restricted to in-frame clones and leaves out a portion. Of roughly 180,000 clones detected, approximately 83% appear once; the ten largest clones hold about 9.3%. Sequencing input: PBMCs. Source of these receptors: a man between 18 and 29 years old in good health and CMV-seropositive. The CDR3 runs from the conserved cysteine through the conserved F or W. The D gene is left open where the match is weak. Expanded clones get a size class; other rows say once, few or many, or leave the size out.

V,size,D,J,CDR3,DNA
TRBV7-9,once,TRBD1,TRBJ1-6,CASSPPLDRDHSPLHF,TGTGCCAGCAGCCCTCCTCTGGACAGGGATCATTCACCCCTCCACTTT
TRBV7-8,NA,TRBD1,TRBJ2-1,CASSLYSGTAYNEQFF,TGTGCCAGCAGCTTATATTCTGGGACAGCCTACAATGAGCAGTTCTTC
TRBV5-1,NA,TRBD1,TRBJ1-4,CASSLSLTGTNEKLFF,TGCGCCAGCAGCTTGTCCCTGACAGGGACTAATGAAAAACTGTTTTTT
TRBV6-4,NA,TRBD1,TRBJ1-5,CARNAGDRGISGGNQPQHF,TGTGCCAGGAACGCCGGGGACAGGGGAATATCGGGGGGCAATCAGCCCCAGCATTTT
TRBV2,NA,TRBD2,TRBJ2-7,CASSVAGAYEQYF,TGTGCCAGCAGTGTTGCGGGGGCCTACGAGCAGTACTTC
TRBV30,few,NA,TRBJ2-7,CAWSGDNYEQYF,TGTGCCTGGAGTGGGGACAACTACGAGCAGTACTTC
TRBV6-7,once,TRBD2,TRBJ2-3,CASRGGGVQDTQYF,TGTGCCAGCAGAGGTGGGGGGGTGCAAGATACACAGTATTTT
TRBV30,once,TRBD1,TRBJ2-1,CAWTRDRPSKQFF,TGTGCTTGGACCCGGGACAGGCCGTCTAAGCAGTTCTTC
TRBV6-5,NA,TRBD2,TRBJ2-7,CASKTSGGSSYEQYF,TGTGCCAGCAAGACTAGCGGGGGGAGCTCCTACGAGCAGTACTTC
TRBV27,NA,TRBD2,TRBJ2-7,CASSLGTGGAYEQYF,TGTGCCAGCAGTTTAGGTACGGGGGGGGCCTACGAGCAGTACTTC
TRBV6-1,few,NA,TRBJ2-7,CASSEPPQRYEQYF,TGTGCCAGCAGTGAACCTCCTCAGCGGTACGAGCAGTACTTC
TRBV30,NA,TRBD1,TRBJ1-3,CAWSVGTGGGGNTIYF,TGTGCCTGGAGTGTAGGGACAGGTGGGGGTGGAAACACCATATATTTT
TRBV4-3,NA,TRBD2,TRBJ2-7,CASSQDAGDYEQYF,TGCGCCAGCAGCCAAGACGCGGGGGACTACGAGCAGTACTTC
TRBV19,NA,NA,TRBJ1-2,CASSMRSYGYTF,TGTGCCAGTAGTATGAGATCCTATGGCTACACCTTC
TRBV14,NA,TRBD1,TRBJ1-1,CASSQRDRGLLNTEAFF,TGTGCCAGCAGCCAACGGGACAGGGGCCTCCTGAACACTGAAGCTTTCTTT
TRBV10-3,NA,TRBD1,TRBJ1-2,CAAMDRGRNYGYTF,TGTGCCGCCATGGACAGGGGGCGAAACTATGGCTACACCTTC
TRBV6-4,NA,NA,TRBJ2-2,CASSDLLGTGELFF,TGTGCCAGCAGTGACCTCCTAGGAACCGGGGAGCTGTTTTTT
TRBV6-4,NA,NA,TRBJ1-2,CASSDSTRGFRGYTF,TGTGCCAGCAGTGACTCGACCCGAGGGTTTCGTGGCTACACCTTC
TRBV6-1,few,NA,TRBJ1-6,CASSERVGEDSPLHF,TGTGCCAGCAGTGAGAGGGTGGGTGAGGATTCACCCCTCCACTTT
TRBV6-1,NA,TRBD2,TRBJ2-7,CASAREGYEQYF,TGTGCCAGCGCCCGGGAGGGCTACGAGCAGTACTTC
TRBV7-9,NA,TRBD2,TRBJ2-1,CASRPLAAYNEQFF,TGTGCCAGCAGACCACTAGCGGCATACAATGAGCAGTTCTTC
TRBV7-8,NA,NA,TRBJ1-1,CASSAIGGNTEAFF,TGTGCCAGCAGCGCAATCGGGGGGAACACTGAAGCTTTCTTT
TRBV30,NA,TRBD1,TRBJ1-3,CAWSLGTGVFRSSGNTIYF,TGTGCCTGGAGTCTCGGGACAGGGGTTTTTCGATCCTCTGGAAACACCATATATTTT
TRBV9,NA,NA,TRBJ1-2,CASSGGDGSPRHGYTF,TGTGCCAGCAGCGGGGGAGACGGGTCACCTCGGCATGGCTACACCTTC
TRBV10-3,few,TRBD1,TRBJ1-5,CATGTGEGNQPQHF,TGTGCCACGGGGACAGGGGAGGGCAATCAGCCCCAGCATTTT
TRBV7-9,NA,NA,TRBJ1-1,CSSSFAVPEAFF,TGTTCCAGCAGCTTCGCGGTTCCTGAAGCTTTCTTT
TRBV30,NA,NA,TRBJ1-2,CACLPTGYYGYTF,TGTGCCTGCCTCCCGACGGGATATTATGGCTACACCTTC
TRBV7-6,NA,NA,TRBJ2-2,CASSSAGLNTGELFF,TGTGCCAGCAGCTCAGCTGGGCTCAACACCGGGGAGCTGTTTTTT
TRBV7-9,NA,TRBD1,TRBJ2-3,CASSSGQYTDTQYF,TGTGCCAGCAGCTCGGGACAGTACACAGATACGCAGTATTTT
TRBV28,once,NA,TRBJ2-5,CASSFSGEETQYF,TGTGCCAGCAGTTTTTCGGGGGAAGAGACCCAGTACTTC
TRBV27,NA,NA,TRBJ2-3,CASSLSRVGRASSDTQYF,TGTGCCAGCAGTTTATCCCGTGTTGGGAGAGCATCGTCGGATACGCAGTATTTT
TRBV7-2,few,NA,TRBJ1-2,CASSERRRSGGYYGYTF,TGTGCCAGCAGCGAAAGGCGTAGGTCGGGGGGCTACTATGGCTACACCTTC